One and the same sample provided the 11 T cell receptor beta chains below, sequenced in a study of CD8+ T cells in alopecia areata. Extracted from the samples, RNA was reverse transcribed into cDNA to serve as the sequencing template. Clones were read by immunoSEQ multiplex PCR, and TCRdb kept only the in-frame ones, dropping some. This table holds 200,000 to 250,000 clones, approximately 57% found once. Treatment reported: oral pan-JAK inhibitor, 5-10 mg twice daily. Sequences were derived from CD4+ T cells sorted from blood, sampled at week 4, from a patient treated with tofacitinib. The receptors come from a human donor with alopecia areata.

The J gene is TRBJ1-1, the V gene TRBV7-6; D remains ambiguous. CDR1 and CDR2 (germline): SGHVS, FNYEAQ. This CDR3 has 13 amino acids. V was trimmed by 4 bases and J by 5 bases, leaving 11 bases between them. CDR3 coding DNA: TGTGCCAGCAGCTCTCAACCGGGGACTGAAGCTTTCTTT. This encodes CASSSQPGTEAFF.

The chain uses TRBV7-3 and TRBJ2-2; tentatively, D is TRBD2 (5 bases). The V end was cut by 6 bases, the J end by 4 bases, with 9 bases between. Per germline, CDR1 SGHTA and CDR2 FQGTGA. The CDR3 length is 13 residues. For the CDR3, the DNA is TGTGCCAGCAGTTCGGGAATCACCGGGGAGCTGTTTTTT. Translated: CASSSGITGELFF.

This clone was counted once. The chain links TRBV29-1 to TRBJ1-2; no reliable D call. The CDR3 covers 11 residues. Germline V gene lookup returns CDR1 SQVTM and CDR2 ANQGSEA. Trimming stripped 4 bases from V and 7 bases from J, with 10 bases between. CDR3 sequence reads: CSVGASSGYTF. The CDR3 DNA reads as TGCAGCGTTGGGGCGTCGAGTGGCTACACCTTC.

Only a few counts were recorded for this clone. This chain connects TRBV5-6 to TRBJ1-6, with D unresolved. CDR1 is SGHDT, CDR2 YYEEEE, per germline. V dropped 1 base and J dropped 14 bases, with 13 bases sitting between them. The length of the CDR3 is 13 residues. Here the CDR3 DNA reads TGTGCCAGCAGCTTGCAGGAGGGAATCACCCTCCACTTT. Translated: CASSLQEGITLHF.

The V gene is TRBV30, the J gene TRBJ1-5; D perhaps matches TRBD1 (5 bases). Looked up from germline, CDR1 is GTSNPN and CDR2 is SVGIG (reference sequence). V was clipped by 0 bases and J by 9 bases, with 15 bases between them. The CDR3 has 14 residues. CDR3 coding DNA: TGTGCCTGGAGTGTCCTCACAGGCGGAGGGCCCCAGCATTTT. Amino acids: CAWSVLTGGGPQHF.

This clone was observed a handful of times. The chain carries TRBV7-6 and TRBJ2-2; 7 bases are a match to TRBD1. Trimming at V came to 5 bases and at J to 2 bases, leaving 5 bases not matched to a gene. The CDR3 totals 15 residues. Germline V gene lookup returns CDR1 SGHVS and CDR2 FNYEAQ. Written as DNA, the CDR3 is TGTGCCAGCAGCCCCGGGACAGTCAACACCGGGGAGCTGTTTTTT. Its protein is CASSPGTVNTGELFF.

This sequence joins TRBV29-1 and TRBJ1-1; tentative D call: TRBD1 (5 bases). The CDR3 is 14 residues long. Looked up from germline, CDR1 is SQVTM and CDR2 is ANQGSEA. Trimming took 5 bases from V and 1 from J, leaving 14 bases between them. CDR3 region: CSVNNRPANTEAFF. CDR3 DNA: TGCAGCGTTAATAACAGGCCCGCGAACACTGAAGCTTTCTTT.

This clone was found a few times. The V call is TRBV5-1, the J call TRBJ2-7; no firm D call. Trimming stripped 1 base from V and 3 bases from J, with 11 bases between. The CDR3 has 14 amino acids. CDR1 and CDR2 (germline): SGHRS, YFSETQ. Here the CDR3 DNA reads TGCGCCAGCAGCTTGATGGGATTAGGCTACGAGCAGTACTTC. Its protein is CASSLMGLGYEQYF.

This chain links TRBV29-1 with TRBJ2-3; 8 bases are a match to TRBD2. V was clipped by 4 bases and J by 3 bases; unmatched bases: 9. Per germline, CDR1 SQVTM and CDR2 ANQGSEA. The CDR3 extends over 15 amino acids. CDR3 in amino acids: CSVGSAGGMTDTQYF. CDR3 nucleotides: TGCAGCGTTGGATCTGCGGGGGGCATGACAGATACGCAGTATTTT.

Only one count was recorded for this clone. This chain connects TRBV4-1 to TRBJ1-6; TRBD1 is a possible D gene (6 bases). The V gene's germline CDR1 is MGHRA and CDR2 YSYEKL. The V end lost 1 base, the J end lost 1 base, and 23 bases lay between the germline ends. The CDR3 sequence is 21 residues long. The CDR3 reads CASSQVRGGQGLLSYNSPLHF. DNA of the CDR3: TGCGCCAGCAGCCAAGTTAGAGGCGGCCAGGGGCTCCTATCCTATAATTCACCCCTCCACTTT.

The V gene is TRBV7-2, the J gene TRBJ1-5, with D maybe TRBD1 (5 bases). Per germline, CDR1 SGHTA and CDR2 FQGNSA. V was shortened by 4 bases and J by 4 bases, with 8 bases between the two germline ends. The CDR3 totals 13 residues. The CDR3 loop reads CASSSYRNQPQHF. DNA of the CDR3: TGTGCCAGCAGCTCTTACAGGAATCAGCCCCAGCATTTT. Using reference TRBV7-2 and TRBJ1-5 for the parts outside the CDR3, the full variable domain is GAGVSQSPSNKVTEKGKDVELRCDPISGHTALYWYRQSLGQGLEFLIYFQGNSAPDKSGLPSDRFSAERTGGSVSTLTIQRTQQEDSAVYLCASSSYRNQPQHFGDGTRLSIL.